The rows below give T cell receptor beta chains drawn from one sample of a study of blood T cell repertoires in COVID-19. Method: immunoSEQ multiplex PCR; TCRdb's copy keeps in-frame clones and lacks some. Found here are roughly 57,000 clones, approximately 87% of them singletons; the top ten hold approximately 6%. Source material: peripheral blood. These receptors originate from a woman aged 60-70 years with COVID-19, enrolled during active disease. CDR3s leave out the opening cysteine and the closing phenylalanine or tryptophan.

j_gene,v_gene,CDR3aa
TRBJ2-7,TRBV11-3,ASSSGQRVNEQY
TRBJ2-7,TRBV2,ASQRWGLDPYEQY
TRBJ2-1,TRBV6-5,ASSYDPHRANEQF
TRBJ1-6,TRBV27,ASSGPGQGAYNSPLH
TRBJ1-4,TRBV3-1/TRBV3-2,ASSQLTGTANEKLF
TRBJ2-1,TRBV4-1,ASSQDRTSGYNEQF
TRBJ1-2,TRBV7-9,ASSLNQGENYGYT
TRBJ1-1,TRBV6-5,ASSPLARNTEAF
TRBJ1-5,TRBV5-6,ASSLWGQVGQPQH
TRBJ2-7,TRBV29-1,SVEGTSGSYEQY
TRBJ1-4,TRBV10-3,AIRGTVGEKLF
TRBJ1-2,TRBV7-3,ASSPTGGQGAGYT
TRBJ1-5,TRBV24-1,ATSDYRAGQPQH
TRBJ2-7,TRBV14,ASKMTSGTYEQY
TRBJ2-1,TRBV18,ASSPPGQGRNEQF
TRBJ2-7,TRBV28,ASSSGKTRVEQY
TRBJ2-1,TRBV5-8,ASSGLAGLNNEQF
TRBJ1-5,TRBV28,ASSLMQTSNQPQH
TRBJ1-2,TRBV5-1,ASSTELQGEGYT
TRBJ1-2,TRBV10-3,AISEDRVYGYT
TRBJ2-7,TRBV6-6,ASSRGSYEQY
TRBJ2-1,TRBV19,ASSIPSGRDYNEQF
TRBJ1-1,TRBV6-5,ASSPQTGRNTEAF
TRBJ2-7,TRBV10-1,ASSDPGYGEQY
TRBJ2-2,TRBV9,ASSVIATGGARTGELF
TRBJ1-1,TRBV30,AWSSGGTEAF
TRBJ2-5,TRBV7-3,ASSLDRGLGETQY
TRBJ1-3,TRBV19,ASSTDRGSGNTIY
TRBJ2-3,TRBV5-4,ASSLRGRGTDTQY
TRBJ1-2,TRBV9,ASSPSEGNNYGYT